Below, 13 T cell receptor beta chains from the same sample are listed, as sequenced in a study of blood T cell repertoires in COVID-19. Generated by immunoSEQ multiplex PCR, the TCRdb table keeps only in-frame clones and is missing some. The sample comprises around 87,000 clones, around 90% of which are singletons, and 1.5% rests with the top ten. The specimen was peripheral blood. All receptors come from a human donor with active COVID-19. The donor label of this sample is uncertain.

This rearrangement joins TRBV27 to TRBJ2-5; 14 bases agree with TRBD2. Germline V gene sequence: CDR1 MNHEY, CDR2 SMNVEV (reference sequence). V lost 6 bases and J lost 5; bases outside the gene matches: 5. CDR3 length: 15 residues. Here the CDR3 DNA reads TGTGCCAGCAGCCGACGACTAGCGGGGGGGGAGACCCAGTACTTC. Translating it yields CASSRRLAGGETQYF.

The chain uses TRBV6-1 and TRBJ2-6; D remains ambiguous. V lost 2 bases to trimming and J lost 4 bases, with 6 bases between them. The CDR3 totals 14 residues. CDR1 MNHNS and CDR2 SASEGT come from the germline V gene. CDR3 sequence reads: CASSEQRGANVLTF. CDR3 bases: TGTGCCAGCAGTGAACAGAGGGGGGCCAACGTCCTGACTTTC.

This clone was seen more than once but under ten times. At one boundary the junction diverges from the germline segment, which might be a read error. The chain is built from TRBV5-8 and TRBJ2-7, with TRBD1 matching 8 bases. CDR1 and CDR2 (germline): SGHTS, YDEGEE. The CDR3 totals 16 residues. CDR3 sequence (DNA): TGTGCCAGCAGCTTGGGGACCGGGACAGGATCTTCGAACTACATCTTC. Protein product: CASSLGTGTGSSNYIF.

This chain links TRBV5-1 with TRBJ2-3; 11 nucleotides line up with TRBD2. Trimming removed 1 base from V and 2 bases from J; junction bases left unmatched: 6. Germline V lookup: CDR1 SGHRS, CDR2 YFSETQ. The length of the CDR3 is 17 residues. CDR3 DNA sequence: TGCGCCAGCAGCTTGACTAGCGGGGGCCTCCTCACAGATACGCAGTATTTT. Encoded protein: CASSLTSGGLLTDTQYF.

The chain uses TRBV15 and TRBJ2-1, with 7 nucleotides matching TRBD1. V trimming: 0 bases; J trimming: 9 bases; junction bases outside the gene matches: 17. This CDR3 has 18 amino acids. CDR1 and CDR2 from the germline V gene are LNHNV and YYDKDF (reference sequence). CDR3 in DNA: TGTGCCACCAGCAGAGATCTTCAGGGGGTGGATACCGACAGTGAGCAGTTCTTC. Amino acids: CATSRDLQGVDTDSEQFF.

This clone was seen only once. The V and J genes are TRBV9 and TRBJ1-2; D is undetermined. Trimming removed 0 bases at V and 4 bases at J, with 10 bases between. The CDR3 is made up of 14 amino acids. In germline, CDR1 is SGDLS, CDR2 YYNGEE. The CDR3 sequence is CASSVEAGFYGYTF. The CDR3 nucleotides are TGTGCCAGCAGCGTAGAGGCGGGCTTCTATGGCTACACCTTC. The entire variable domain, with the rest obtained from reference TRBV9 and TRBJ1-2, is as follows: DSGVTQTPKHLITATGQRVTLRCSPRSGDLSVYWYQQSLDQGLQFLIQYYNGEERAKGNILERFSAQQFPDLHSELNLSSLELGDSALYFCASSVEAGFYGYTFGSGTRLTVV.

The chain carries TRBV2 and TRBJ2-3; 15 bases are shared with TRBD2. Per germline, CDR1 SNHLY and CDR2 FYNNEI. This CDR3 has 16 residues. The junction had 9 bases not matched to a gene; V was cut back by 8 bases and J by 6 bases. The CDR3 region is CASLAGTSGGWDTQYF. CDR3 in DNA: TGTGCCAGCCTCGCCGGGACTAGCGGGGGGTGGGATACGCAGTATTTT.

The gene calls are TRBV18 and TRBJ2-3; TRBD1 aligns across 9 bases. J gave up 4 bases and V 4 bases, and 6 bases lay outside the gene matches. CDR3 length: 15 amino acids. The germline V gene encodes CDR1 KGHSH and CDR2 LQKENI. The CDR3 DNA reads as TGTGCCAGCTCACTACAGGGGGCTGTTGCAGATACGCAGTATTTT. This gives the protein CASSLQGAVADTQYF.

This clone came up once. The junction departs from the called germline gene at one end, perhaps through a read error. This CDR3 reads CAWSVRCRGAVF. The CDR3 coding sequence is TGTGCCTGGAGTGTGAGATGCCGGGGAGCTGTTTTT. The chain combines TRBV30 with TRBJ2-2, with D tentatively TRBD2 (5 bases). The germline V gene encodes CDR1 GTSNPN and CDR2 SVGIG (reference sequence). The CDR3 loop spans 12 amino acids.

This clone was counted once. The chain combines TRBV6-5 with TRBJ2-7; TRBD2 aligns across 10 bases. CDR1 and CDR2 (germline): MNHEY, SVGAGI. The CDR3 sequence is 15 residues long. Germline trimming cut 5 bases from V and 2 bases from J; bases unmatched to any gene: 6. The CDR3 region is CASSTQLAGTYEQYF. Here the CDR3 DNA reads TGTGCCAGCAGTACACAACTAGCGGGAACCTACGAGCAGTACTTC.

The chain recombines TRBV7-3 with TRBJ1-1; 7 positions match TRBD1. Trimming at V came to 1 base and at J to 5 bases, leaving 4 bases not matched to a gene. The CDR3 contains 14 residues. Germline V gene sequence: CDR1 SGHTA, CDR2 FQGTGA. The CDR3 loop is CASSLKGRGTEAFF. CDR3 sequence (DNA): TGTGCCAGCAGCTTAAAAGGCAGGGGGACTGAAGCTTTCTTT.

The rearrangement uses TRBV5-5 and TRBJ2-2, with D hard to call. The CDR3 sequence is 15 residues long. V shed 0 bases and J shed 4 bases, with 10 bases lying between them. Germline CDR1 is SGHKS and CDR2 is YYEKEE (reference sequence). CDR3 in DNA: TGTGCCAGCAGCTTGGGTCACGCAGGCACCGGGGAGCTGTTTTTT. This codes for CASSLGHAGTGELFF.

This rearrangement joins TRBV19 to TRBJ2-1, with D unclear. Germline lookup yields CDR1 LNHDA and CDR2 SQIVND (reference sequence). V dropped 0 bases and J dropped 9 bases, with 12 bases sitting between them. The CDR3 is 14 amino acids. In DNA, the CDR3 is TGTGCCAGTAGTATAGAAACAGCATCCCTTGAGCAGTTCTTC. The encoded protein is CASSIETASLEQFF.